This passage covers 20 T cell receptor beta chains from one sample sequenced in a study of a mutant IDH1 vaccine in newly diagnosed glioma. Sequenced by immunoSEQ multiplex PCR; TCRdb stores in-frame clones only, minus some. The sample lists tens of thousands of clones, roughly 87% occurring once. Time point denoted: baseline, week 1 (first vaccination visit). Documented treatment: pre-vaccination baseline after standard-of-care therapy. The sample here was PBMCs, taken from a glioma patient treated with radiotherapy, temozolomide or both. These receptor sequences come from a man aged 25 to 40 with glioma.

This CDR3 is CASSQEGYSGNTIYF. CDR3 coding DNA: TGCGCCAGCAGCCAAGAGGGGTACTCTGGAAACACCATATATTTT. The chain recombines TRBV4-1 with TRBJ1-3, with D uncertain. V was trimmed by 0 bases and J by 0 bases, leaving 6 bases between them. Germline lookup yields CDR1 MGHRA and CDR2 YSYEKL. The CDR3 extends over 15 amino acids.

This chain joins TRBV27 and TRBJ2-7; unclear D gene. Between the trimmed V and J ends, which lost 4 bases and 0 bases, there was a span of 7 bases. CDR3 length: 13 amino acids. Per germline, CDR1 MNHEY and CDR2 SMNVEV (reference sequence). CDR3 sequence: CASSSSASYEQYF. Here the CDR3 DNA reads TGTGCCAGCAGTTCGAGCGCCTCCTACGAGCAGTACTTC.

This CDR3 is CASSTGLGSYNEQFF. The CDR3 coding sequence is TGTGCCAGCAGTACAGGGTTGGGCTCCTACAATGAGCAGTTCTTC. This chain links TRBV6-4 with TRBJ2-1; D might be TRBD1 (6 bases). The V gene's germline CDR1 is MRHNA and CDR2 SNTAGT. The CDR3 runs to 15 residues. The V end lost 5 bases, the J end lost 0 bases, and 11 bases lay between the germline ends.

This chain links TRBV30 with TRBJ1-1; 7 nucleotides match TRBD1. This CDR3 region has 13 residues. V gave up 7 bases and J gave up 5 bases; unmatched junction bases: 10. CDR1 is GTSNPN, CDR2 SVGIG, per germline (reference sequence). CDR3 DNA: TGTGCCTTCACCAGACAGGGAAGAACTGAAGCTTTCTTT. Protein product: CAFTRQGRTEAFF.

The chain is built from TRBV6-6 and TRBJ1-3, with 9 positions matching TRBD1. The CDR3 is 16 amino acids. Losses at the gene ends were 2 bases for V and 1 base for J; bases not matched to a gene: 3. CDR1 and CDR2 (germline): MNHNY, SVGAGI (reference sequence). CDR3: CASSYGQGSSGNTIYF. The CDR3 coding sequence is TGTGCCAGCAGTTACGGACAGGGGAGTTCTGGAAACACCATATATTTT.

Here the CDR3 DNA reads TGTGCCAGCAGCACGGACGGCAACACTGAAGCTTTCTTT. This encodes CASSTDGNTEAFF. The V and J genes are TRBV7-6 and TRBJ1-1; unclear D gene. There are 13 residues in the CDR3. Trimming cost V 5 bases and J 2 bases, with 9 bases left between them. The germline gives CDR1 SGHVS, CDR2 FNYEAQ.

The rearrangement links TRBV30 to TRBJ1-5; 9 nucleotides agree with TRBD1. CDR1 and CDR2 (germline): GTSNPN, SVGIG (reference sequence). With V trimmed by 0 bases and J by 5 bases, 20 bases remained unmatched. The length of the CDR3 is 20 residues. CDR3 residues: CAWSVRGSTRDRDSDQPQHF. The CDR3 region has the DNA TGTGCCTGGAGTGTACGGGGTTCCACCCGGGACAGGGATTCTGATCAGCCCCAGCATTTT.

V usage is TRBV5-5 and J usage is TRBJ1-5; 9 nucleotides agree with TRBD1. CDR3 length: 16 amino acids. J lost 2 bases, V lost 4 bases, and 7 bases had no gene match. Germline assignment: CDR1 SGHKS and CDR2 YYEKEE (reference sequence). CDR3 region: CASSRTGEVGNQPQHF. DNA for the CDR3: TGTGCCAGCAGCAGGACAGGGGAGGTTGGCAATCAGCCCCAGCATTTT.

This chain uses TRBV10-3 with TRBJ2-1; D may be TRBD2 (5 bases). The CDR3 length is 15 residues. The V end lost 0 bases, the J end lost 4 bases, and 10 bases lay between the germline ends. Germline V gives CDR1 ENHRY, CDR2 SYGVKD. DNA of the CDR3: TGTGCCATCAGTGAGTCCAGCGGTCTGTACAATGAGCAGTTCTTC. As protein: CAISESSGLYNEQFF.

The count of this clone is one. The chain couples TRBV27 to TRBJ1-1; D gene unclear. Per the germline V gene, CDR1 is MNHEY and CDR2 is SMNVEV (reference sequence). The CDR3 is 14 residues long. V was trimmed by 6 bases and J by 2 bases, leaving 13 bases between them. The CDR3 reads CASRDLSNNTEAFF. The CDR3 DNA is TGTGCCAGCAGGGACTTAAGTAACAACACTGAAGCTTTCTTT.

The genes are TRBV6-5 and TRBJ2-7; 8 nucleotides match TRBD1. J gave up 5 bases and V 4 bases, and 10 bases lay outside the gene matches. There are 15 residues in the CDR3. The germline CDR1 and CDR2 sequences are MNHEY and SVGAGI. CDR3 sequence reads: CASSLLGQGADEQYF. CDR3 DNA: TGTGCCAGCAGTTTACTCGGGCAGGGGGCTGACGAGCAGTACTTC.

This sequence joins TRBV27 and TRBJ2-7; D is tentatively TRBD1 or TRBD2 (5 bases each). Germline V gene data show CDR1 as MNHEY and CDR2 as SMNVEV (reference sequence). The CDR3 is 15 residues long. Trimming took 2 bases from V and 3 from J, leaving 14 bases between them. In DNA form, the CDR3 reads TGTGCCAGCAGTTTAAGGGACGATAATTTCTACGAGCAGTACTTC. It yields the protein CASSLRDDNFYEQYF.

This chain uses TRBV6-1 with TRBJ1-1; D ambiguous. The CDR3 is made up of 14 amino acids. Trimming removed 1 base from V and 1 base from J, with 7 bases in between. Germline CDR1 reads MNHNS; CDR2 reads SASEGT. DNA of the CDR3: TGTGCCAGCAGTGAAGACTGGGGGAACACTGAAGCTTTCTTT. Encoded protein: CASSEDWGNTEAFF.

This chain links TRBV2 with TRBJ2-1, with 12 nucleotides matching TRBD2. Germline V gene data show CDR1 as SNHLY and CDR2 as FYNNEI. Trimming took 3 bases from V and 4 from J; bases not matched to a gene: 7. This CDR3 has 17 residues. The CDR3 here is CASSDLAGGRGYNEQFF. DNA for the CDR3: TGTGCCAGCAGTGACCTAGCGGGAGGGCGCGGGTACAATGAGCAGTTCTTC.

This chain uses TRBV30 with TRBJ2-3; D tentatively fits TRBD1 or TRBD2 (5 bases each). V was clipped by 7 bases and J by 4 bases, with 12 bases between them. Germline V gene data show CDR1 as GTSNPN and CDR2 as SVGIG (reference sequence). CDR3 size: 12 residues. The CDR3 is CASGVGADTQYF. CDR3 nucleotides: TGTGCCTCCGGGGTGGGGGCAGATACGCAGTATTTT. The variable domain in full, with the rest retrieved from reference TRBV30 and TRBJ2-3, is SQTIHQWPATLVQPVGSPLSLECTVEGTSNPNLYWYRQAAGRGLQLLFYSVGIGQISSEVPQNLSASRPQDRQFILSSKKLLLSDSGFYLCASGVGADTQYFGPGTRLTVL.

This clone was counted only a few times. The rearrangement joins TRBV4-1 to TRBJ1-1; D is ambiguous. The CDR3 contains 14 residues. Germline values: CDR1 MGHRA, CDR2 YSYEKL. The ends were cut back, 2 bases at V and 4 bases at J, with 11 bases in the middle. In nucleotides, the CDR3 is TGCGCCAGCAGCCAAAGACAATTAAGCACTGAAGCTTTCTTT. The encoded protein is CASSQRQLSTEAFF.

The rearrangement links TRBV5-8 to TRBJ2-2; D gene unclear. CDR3 length equals 13 residues. Trimming pared 1 base from V and 0 bases from J, leaving 1 base between. Germline lookup yields CDR1 SGHTS and CDR2 YDEGEE. CDR3 loop: CASSLPNTGELFF. CDR3 bases: TGTGCCAGCAGCTTGCCGAACACCGGGGAGCTGTTTTTT.

The DNA of the CDR3 is TGTGCCAGCTCACCACCGGGCCGACTAGCCAAAAACATTCAGTACTTC. It yields the protein CASSPPGRLAKNIQYF. This chain joins TRBV18 and TRBJ2-4; no reliable D call. This CDR3 contains 16 residues. Trimming cost V 0 bases and J 0 bases, with 9 bases left between them. The germline V gene has CDR1 KGHSH and CDR2 LQKENI. Looking up the rest from reference TRBV18 and TRBJ2-4 gives the full variable domain: NAGVMQNPRHLVRRRGQEARLRCSPMKGHSHVYWYRQLPEEGLKFMVYLQKENIIDESGMPKERFSAEFPKEGPSILRIQQVVRGDSAAYFCASSPPGRLAKNIQYFGAGTRLSVL.

This clone appeared a few times. The V gene is TRBV13, the J gene TRBJ1-1; a weak D match, TRBD1 (6 bases). V lost 2 bases, J lost 4 bases, and 8 bases lay in between. CDR1 PRHDT and CDR2 FYEKMQ come from the germline V gene (reference sequence). This CDR3 is 13 amino acids long. The DNA for the CDR3 is TGTGCCAGCAGCTTACAGGGGTTCACTGAAGCTTTCTTT. Translated: CASSLQGFTEAFF.

This chain joins TRBV10-3 and TRBJ2-5, with 7 bases matching TRBD1. After removal of 2 bases from V and 14 bases from J, the junction contained 11 bases not matched to a gene. This CDR3 has 13 residues. Germline V gene sequence: CDR1 ENHRY, CDR2 SYGVKD. The CDR3 loop is CAISEPTTGRTYF. In DNA, the CDR3 is TGTGCCATCAGTGAGCCCACGACAGGGCGAACCTACTTC.